The clone carrying this TCR beta chain has a handful of counts. This CDR3 has 14 residues. Trimming shortened V by 2 bases and J by 3 bases, and 11 bases separated the two germline ends. Germline-derived CDR1 and CDR2 are SGHVS and FQNEAQ. This entry belongs to a study of control samples from healthy donors and cancer patients. Sequencing was performed with immunoSEQ multiplex PCR; in TCRdb, only in-frame clones are kept and a portion is missing. In the table there are about 120,000 clones, about 87% of which are singletons. The V and J genes are TRBV7-8 and TRBJ2-7, with a possible D match to TRBD1 (5 bases). Sequencing used blood. This receptor was taken from a man aged 60 to 75 in good health. The CDR3 nucleotides read TGTGCCAGCAGCTTACGACGTCAGGGCTACGAGCAGTACTTC. Translating it yields CASSLRRQGYEQYF.